This T cell receptor (beta chain) is from a study of human T cells and chemical hapten exposure (dated by TCRdb to the early 2020s). About the study as a whole: For sensitization, 2% DPC in acetone was applied to an approximately 2 cm by approximately 2 cm area of upper inner arm skin. Patients additionally received weekly therapeutic DPC doses to the scalp throughout the approximately 22-week study period. Patch testing was performed on the upper back with Finn chambers containing 0.01% DPC, and the patch tests were scored after 6 days according to International Contact Dermatitis Research Group standards. Most of the patients in the cohort were female, and the cohort covered alopecia areata with under or over 50% scalp involvement, alopecia totalis and alopecia universalis. The libraries were sequenced as a pool, and the TCR yield per sample differed mostly because of small variations in library volumes within the pool. In alopecia patients, the study followed how the peripheral blood TCR repertoire changed in vivo over primary and secondary sensitization to diphenylcyclopropenone (DPC), a hapten. Patient blood was sampled pre-sensitization (week 0) and at 2, 6 and about 24 weeks after DPC sensitization. Blood for TCR sequencing was provided by twenty-nine alopecia patients at one to four time points (pre-sensitization, 2, 6 and 24 weeks). For every blood RNA sample, sequencing covered both the TCR alpha and TCR beta chains.

Library preparation used RACE. The reads were generated on a NextSeq 500. Library preparation attached unique molecular identifiers to individual cDNA molecules for quantitative, reproducible TCR counting. In the original analysis: Samples had a median of about 96,000 TCRs, with a range from roughly 23,224 to 750,000. The Decombinator software suite was used to annotate V, J and CDR3 in the TCR reads. Every sample was subsampled to the same number of TCRs (28,000) for the PS versus PT1 abundance plots. TCRs were defined as expanded if absent before sensitization and observed at least eight times at the 2-week time point. The public reads were quality trimmed at Q25 with fastp and then assembled into clones with MiXCR by TCRdb, keeping productive beta chains. Rows matching on CDR3 protein sequence are summarized as one entry with the most common DNA and genes. Here the V and J calls rest on TCRdb's processing, not on the authors' analysis. This sample has roughly 56,000 distinct CDR3 sequences in its table, and approximately 9.5% of those were observed once. The ten largest clones take up 8.5% to 10% of the sample.

What the time point label conveys for this sample: pre-sensitization, week 0. The meaning of the sample's treatment or condition label: therapeutic diphenylcyclopropenone sensitization with weekly scalp DPC. Total RNA was isolated from unfractionated whole blood collected in Tempus Blood RNA tubes. At each patch-test visit, blood was drawn before the patch test was applied. Patients were considered eligible if aged 18 to 70, diagnosed with alopecia and deemed suitable for DPC therapy, and patients were excluded if pregnant. The paper's findings and limits, for the study overall: After repeated subsampling, the strength of the expansion versus patch-test correlation and the threshold at which it became significant changed. Compared with pre-sensitization or healthy control sets, expanded TCRs formed significantly more large CDR3 similarity clusters, which is consistent with antigen-driven responses. Because every patient had alopecia, a presumed autoimmune disease, the patients' immune response might differ from that of healthy individuals. A positive correlation was found between the number of PT1 expanded TCRs and patch test score, with significance reached at thresholds 8, 16 and 32 but not 4. No change with DPC sensitization was found in the number of TCRs above 1 in 1000 frequency, and no evidence of global repertoire structure alterations was found.

This clonotype was found a few times. This receptor's antigen is unknown. The record has no base qualities; no much larger clone is one base away. Trimming removed 2 bases from V and 6 bases from J; the gene matches leave 7 bases unexplained. The CDR3 contains 16 residues, cysteine and phenylalanine counted. Left in the record is the CDR3 DNA by itself, 48 bases read in frame from the first base. CDR1 and CDR2 are drawn from the germline V gene: SGHVS, FQNEAQ. This receptor was obtained from a woman aged 25 to 39 with alopecia areata. Some clones in this sample may be carry-over from other donors' samples. The chain is assembled from TRBV7-8 and TRBJ2-1; 10 central nucleotides agree with TRBD2. The sample here was whole blood, taken in connection with sensitization to the hapten diphenylcyclopropenone (DPC). The CDR3 protein sequence reads: CASSLSGGEVANEQFF. The DNA sequence is as follows: TGTGCCAGCAGCTTAAGCGGGGGGGAAGTAGCCAATGAGCAGTTCTTC.